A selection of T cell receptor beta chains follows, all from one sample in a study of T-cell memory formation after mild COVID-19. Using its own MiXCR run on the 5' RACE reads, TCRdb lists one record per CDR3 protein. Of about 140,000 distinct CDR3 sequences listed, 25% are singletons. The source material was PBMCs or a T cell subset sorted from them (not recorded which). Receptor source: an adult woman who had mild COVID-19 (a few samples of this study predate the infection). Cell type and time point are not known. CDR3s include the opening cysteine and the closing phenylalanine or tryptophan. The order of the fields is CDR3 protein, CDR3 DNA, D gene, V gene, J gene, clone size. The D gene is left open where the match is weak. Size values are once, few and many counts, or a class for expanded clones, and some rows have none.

CASTLLANYEQYF,TGTGCCAGCACTCTACTCGCGAACTACGAGCAGTACTTC,.,TRBV11-2,TRBJ2-7,.
CSVARGEDEQFF,TGCAGCGTAGCAAGAGGGGAGGATGAGCAGTTCTTC,.,TRBV29-1,TRBJ2-1,.
CASSLAPGNTYNEQFF,TGTGCCAGCAGCTTAGCCCCAGGGAACACCTACAATGAGCAGTTCTTC,.,TRBV11-3,TRBJ2-1,.
CASSQPQGLAGGLPSTDTQYF,TGTGCCAGCAGCCAACCCCAAGGACTAGCGGGGGGGCTACCTAGCACAGATACGCAGTATTTT,TRBD2,TRBV7-9,TRBJ2-3,.
CASSPGGTGMNTGELFF,TGCGCCAGCAGCCCCGGGGGGACAGGCATGAACACCGGGGAGCTGTTTTTT,.,TRBV5-1,TRBJ2-2,.
CASSSSWGGQTTPNYGYTF,TGTGCCAGCAGCTCCTCCTGGGGGGGCCAAACAACTCCCAACTATGGCTACACCTTC,.,TRBV7-9,TRBJ1-2,.
CASSLFTGSYEQYF,TGTGCCAGCAGCTTATTTACAGGGTCCTACGAGCAGTACTTC,.,TRBV7-6,TRBJ2-7,few
CAISESSDINMNTEAFF,TGTGCCATCAGTGAGTCTTCCGACATCAATATGAACACTGAAGCTTTCTTT,.,TRBV10-3,TRBJ1-1,once
CATSEGVSSNQPQHF,TGTGCCACCAGTGAGGGGGTCTCGAGCAATCAGCCCCAGCATTTT,.,TRBV24-1,TRBJ1-5,.
CATSRDRAIADTQYF,TGTGCCACCAGCAGAGATAGGGCAATCGCAGATACGCAGTATTTT,.,TRBV15,TRBJ2-3,few
CASTWTGANGYTF,TGTGCCAGCACCTGGACAGGGGCGAATGGCTACACCTTC,TRBD1,TRBV12-3/TRBV12-4,TRBJ1-2,few
CASSSLAPGQIADTQYF,TGTGCCAGCAGCTCTCTTGCCCCGGGACAGATAGCCGATACGCAGTATTTT,TRBD1,TRBV7-2,TRBJ2-3,.
CASSLDTVYYGYTF,TGTGCCAGCAGCTTGGATACAGTTTACTATGGCTACACCTTC,.,TRBV5-8,TRBJ1-2,.
CASRPSFGDLAGVADTQYF,TGTGCCAGCAGACCCAGTTTTGGGGACCTAGCGGGAGTCGCAGATACGCAGTATTTT,TRBD2,TRBV12-3/TRBV12-4,TRBJ2-3,.
CASSSSGTDYEQYF,TGTGCCAGTAGCTCATCCGGGACGGACTACGAGCAGTACTTC,.,TRBV19,TRBJ2-7,few
CASSLVTGGPVNEQFF,TGTGCCAGCAGCTTAGTTACGGGAGGGCCCGTCAATGAGCAGTTCTTC,TRBD2,TRBV7-9,TRBJ2-1,few
CASSLGAQPQETQYF,TGTGCCAGCAGCTTAGGGGCGCAGCCCCAAGAGACCCAGTACTTC,.,TRBV11-3,TRBJ2-5,.
CASSFLAGYTGELFF,TGTGCCAGCAGTTTTTTAGCGGGGTACACCGGGGAGCTGTTTTTT,TRBD2,TRBV6-6,TRBJ2-2,.
CASSPNPRYYEQYF,TGTGCCAGCAGTCCCAACCCCCGATACTACGAGCAGTACTTC,.,TRBV6-1,TRBJ2-7,.
CASSLGLAEGGRETQYF,TGTGCCAGCAGCTTAGGACTAGCGGAGGGAGGTCGAGAGACCCAGTACTTC,TRBD2,TRBV7-9,TRBJ2-5,.
CSARGLAGVPYNEQFF,TGCAGTGCTAGGGGACTAGCGGGAGTTCCGTACAATGAGCAGTTCTTC,TRBD2,TRBV20-1,TRBJ2-1,.
CAWAYGRETQYF,TGTGCCTGGGCCTATGGGAGAGAGACCCAGTACTTC,.,TRBV30,TRBJ2-5,few
CASSFRQSNEQFF,TGTGCCAGCAGTTTCCGACAGTCCAATGAGCAGTTCTTC,.,TRBV6-2/TRBV6-3,TRBJ2-1,few
CASSWTPGQGSPEAFF,TGCGCCAGCAGCTGGACACCGGGACAGGGATCACCTGAAGCTTTCTTT,TRBD1,TRBV5-1,TRBJ1-1,.
CASSFEDNPHTGELFF,TGTGCCAGCAGTTTCGAGGACAACCCGCACACCGGGGAGCTGTTTTTT,.,TRBV12-3/TRBV12-4,TRBJ2-2,few
CATGPINTEAFF,TGCGCCACCGGTCCGATTAACACTGAAGCTTTCTTT,.,TRBV4-1,TRBJ1-1,.
CASSVEVSGTPTDTQYF,TGTGCCAGCAGCGTAGAGGTTAGCGGGACCCCCACAGATACGCAGTATTTT,TRBD2,TRBV9,TRBJ2-3,.
CASSGGGGLKSSYNEQFF,TGCGCCAGCAGCGGGGGCGGGGGGCTAAAGAGCTCCTACAATGAGCAGTTCTTC,TRBD2,TRBV4-1,TRBJ2-1,.
CASTPGESEQYF,TGTGCCAGCACCCCAGGAGAGAGCGAGCAGTACTTC,.,TRBV2,TRBJ2-7,.
CSVSTHGLANEQFF,TGCAGCGTTTCCACCCATGGACTAGCCAATGAGCAGTTCTTC,TRBD2,TRBV29-1,TRBJ2-1,.
CASSFGTGFWGYTF,TGCGCCAGCAGCTTCGGGACAGGGTTTTGGGGCTACACCTTC,TRBD1,TRBV5-1,TRBJ1-2,.